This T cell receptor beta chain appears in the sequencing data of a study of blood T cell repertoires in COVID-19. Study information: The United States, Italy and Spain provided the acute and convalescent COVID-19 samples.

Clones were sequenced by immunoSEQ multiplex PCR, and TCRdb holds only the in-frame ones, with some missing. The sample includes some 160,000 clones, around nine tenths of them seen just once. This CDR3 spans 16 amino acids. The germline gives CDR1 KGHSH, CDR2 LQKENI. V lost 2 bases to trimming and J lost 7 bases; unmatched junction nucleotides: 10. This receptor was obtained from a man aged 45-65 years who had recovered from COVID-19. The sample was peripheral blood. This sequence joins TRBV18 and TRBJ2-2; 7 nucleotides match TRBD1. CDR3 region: CASSPGLTGVHGELFF. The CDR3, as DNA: TGTGCCAGCTCACCAGGGCTCACAGGGGTTCACGGGGAGCTGTTTTTT.